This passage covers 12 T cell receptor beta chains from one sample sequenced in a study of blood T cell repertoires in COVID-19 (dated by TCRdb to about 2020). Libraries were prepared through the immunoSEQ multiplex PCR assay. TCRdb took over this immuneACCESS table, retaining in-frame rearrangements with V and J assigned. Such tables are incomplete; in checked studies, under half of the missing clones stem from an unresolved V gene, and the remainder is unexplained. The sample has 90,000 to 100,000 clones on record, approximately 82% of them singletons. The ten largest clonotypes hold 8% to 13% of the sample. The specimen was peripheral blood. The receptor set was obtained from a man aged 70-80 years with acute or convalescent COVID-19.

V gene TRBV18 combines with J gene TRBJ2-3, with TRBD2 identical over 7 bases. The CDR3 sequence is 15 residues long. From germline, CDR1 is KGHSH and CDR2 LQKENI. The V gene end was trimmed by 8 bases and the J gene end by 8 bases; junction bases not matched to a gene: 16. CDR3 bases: TGTGCCAGCACAAGGCCGGTTCTAGCGGCCCCTACGCAGTATTTT. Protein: CASTRPVLAAPTQYF. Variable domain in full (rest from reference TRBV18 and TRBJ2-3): NAGVMQNPRHLVRRRGQEARLRCSPMKGHSHVYWYRQLPEEGLKFMVYLQKENIIDESGMPKERFSAEFPKEGPSILRIQQVVRGDSAAYFCASTRPVLAAPTQYFGPGTRLTVL.

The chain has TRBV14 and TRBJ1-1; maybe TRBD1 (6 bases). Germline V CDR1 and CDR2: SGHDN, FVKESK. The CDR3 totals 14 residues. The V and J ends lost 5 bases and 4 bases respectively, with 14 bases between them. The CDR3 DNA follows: TGTGCCAGCAGCTACGACAGGAGAGTCACTGAAGCTTTCTTT. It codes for CASSYDRRVTEAFF. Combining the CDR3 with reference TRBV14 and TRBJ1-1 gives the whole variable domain EAGVTQFPSHSVIEKGQTVTLRCDPISGHDNLYWYRRVMGKEIKFLLHFVKESKQDESGMPNNRFLAERTGGTYSTLKVQPAELEDSGVYFCASSYDRRVTEAFFGQGTRLTVV.

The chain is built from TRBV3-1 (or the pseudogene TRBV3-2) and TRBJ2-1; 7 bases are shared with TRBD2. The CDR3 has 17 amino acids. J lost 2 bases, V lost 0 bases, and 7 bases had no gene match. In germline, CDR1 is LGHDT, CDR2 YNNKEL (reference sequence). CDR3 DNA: TGTGCCAGCAGCCAAGACCCCAGCGGGACCACCTACAATGAGCAGTTCTTC. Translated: CASSQDPSGTTYNEQFF.

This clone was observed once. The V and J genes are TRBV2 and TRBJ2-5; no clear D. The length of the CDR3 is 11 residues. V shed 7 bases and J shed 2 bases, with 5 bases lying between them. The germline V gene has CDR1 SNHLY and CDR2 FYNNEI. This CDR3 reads CASNQQETQYF. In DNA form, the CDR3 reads TGTGCCAGCAATCAACAAGAGACCCAGTACTTC.

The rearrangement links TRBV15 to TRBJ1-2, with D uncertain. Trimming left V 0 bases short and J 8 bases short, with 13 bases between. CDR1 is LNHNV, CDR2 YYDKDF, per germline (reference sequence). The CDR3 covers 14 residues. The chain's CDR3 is CATSRESGVEGYTF. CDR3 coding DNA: TGTGCCACCAGCAGAGAAAGCGGGGTAGAGGGCTACACCTTC.

CDR3 in DNA: TGCAGCGGTGGTTTGGAGGTGGCTGGCTACACCTTC. Its translation: CSGGLEVAGYTF. The rearrangement links TRBV29-1 to TRBJ1-2; the D is unclear. Germline values: CDR1 SQVTM, CDR2 ANQGSEA. The CDR3 consists of 12 residues. V lost 7 bases and J 7 bases, leaving 16 bases between the germline ends. The entire variable domain, with the rest obtained from reference TRBV29-1 and TRBJ1-2, is as follows: SAVISQKPSRDICQRGTSLTIQCQVDSQVTMMFWYRQQPGQSLTLIATANQGSEATYESGFVIDKFPISRPNLTFSTLTVSNMSPEDSSIYLCSGGLEVAGYTFGSGTRLTVV.

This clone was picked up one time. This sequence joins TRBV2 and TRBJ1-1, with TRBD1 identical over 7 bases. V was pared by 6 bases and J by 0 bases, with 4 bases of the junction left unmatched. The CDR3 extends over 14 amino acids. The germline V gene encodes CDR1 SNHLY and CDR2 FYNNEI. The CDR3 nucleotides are TGTGCCAGCAGGGGACAGCCCATGAACACTGAAGCTTTCTTT. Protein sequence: CASRGQPMNTEAFF.

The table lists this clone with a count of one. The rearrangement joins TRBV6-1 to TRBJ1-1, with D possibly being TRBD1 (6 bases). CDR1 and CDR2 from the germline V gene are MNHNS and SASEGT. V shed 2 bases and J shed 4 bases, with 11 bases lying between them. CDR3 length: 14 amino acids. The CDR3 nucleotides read TGTGCCAGCAGTGAAAGGGGAGGGGGCACTGAAGCTTTCTTT. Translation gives CASSERGGGTEAFF.

The CDR3 sequence: CASRNTGGVTGELFF. The CDR3 DNA follows: TGTGCCAGCAGGAATACAGGGGGCGTCACCGGGGAGCTGTTTTTT. The chain couples TRBV2 to TRBJ2-2; 9 bases are shared with TRBD1. V lost 6 bases to trimming and J lost 4 bases; unmatched junction nucleotides: 6. The germline gives CDR1 SNHLY, CDR2 FYNNEI. There are 15 residues in the CDR3.

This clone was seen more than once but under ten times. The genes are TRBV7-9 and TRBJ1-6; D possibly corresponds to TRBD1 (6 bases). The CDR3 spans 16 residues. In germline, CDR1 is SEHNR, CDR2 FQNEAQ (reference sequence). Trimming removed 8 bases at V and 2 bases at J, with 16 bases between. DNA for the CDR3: TGTGCCAGCCGCCCCGGGACACCGACCTATAATTCACCCCTCCACTTT. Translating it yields CASRPGTPTYNSPLHF.

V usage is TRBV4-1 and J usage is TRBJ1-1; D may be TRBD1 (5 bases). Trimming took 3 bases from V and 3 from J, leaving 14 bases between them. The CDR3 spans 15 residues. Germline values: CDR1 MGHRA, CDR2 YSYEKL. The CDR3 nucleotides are TGCGCCAGCAGCCAGGACATTCAGGGTTACACTGAAGCTTTCTTT. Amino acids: CASSQDIQGYTEAFF.

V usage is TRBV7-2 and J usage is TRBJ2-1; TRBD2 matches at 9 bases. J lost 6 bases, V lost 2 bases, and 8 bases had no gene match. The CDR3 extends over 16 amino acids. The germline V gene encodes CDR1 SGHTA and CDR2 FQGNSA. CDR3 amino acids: CASSLQAGGRSNEQFF. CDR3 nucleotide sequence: TGTGCCAGCAGCTTACAAGCGGGAGGTCGGTCCAATGAGCAGTTCTTC.